Sequencing of this T cell receptor beta chain was carried out in a study of T cell repertoires in cytomegalovirus infection. TCRdb reprocessed the reads with MiXCR, giving one entry per CDR3 protein. The sample contains roughly 120,000 distinct CDR3 sequences, around a tenth of which appear only once. Trimming stripped 2 bases from V and 0 bases from J, with 7 bases between. The CDR3 runs 14 residues. Germline CDR1 is SGHTA and CDR2 is FQGNSA. This clonotype was picked up a small number of times. The target antigen is unknown. Input material: PBMCs, sequenced either directly or after in vitro stimulation (not recorded which). The clonotype comes from a human donor in good health (CMV status not recorded). Some clones in this sample may be carry-over from other donors' samples. The chain has TRBV7-2 and TRBJ2-5; D is ambiguous. In DNA form, the CDR3 reads TGTGCCAGCAGCTTATATTGGAACCAAGAGACCCAGTACTTC. This codes for CASSLYWNQETQYF.